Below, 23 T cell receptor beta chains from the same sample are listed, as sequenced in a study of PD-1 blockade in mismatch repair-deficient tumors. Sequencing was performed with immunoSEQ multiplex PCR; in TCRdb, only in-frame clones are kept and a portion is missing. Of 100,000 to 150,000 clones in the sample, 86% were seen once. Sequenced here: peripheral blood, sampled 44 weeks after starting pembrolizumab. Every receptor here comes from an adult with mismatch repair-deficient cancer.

The CDR3 bases are TGTGCCACCAAACAGGGGGCTACGTATGGCTACACCTTC. It is translated as CATKQGATYGYTF. The chain joins TRBV6-6 to TRBJ1-2; 9 bases are a match to TRBD1. CDR1 and CDR2 (germline): MNHNY, SVGAGI (reference sequence). Trimming cost V 10 bases and J 5 bases; bases outside gene matches: 8. This CDR3 is built from 13 residues.

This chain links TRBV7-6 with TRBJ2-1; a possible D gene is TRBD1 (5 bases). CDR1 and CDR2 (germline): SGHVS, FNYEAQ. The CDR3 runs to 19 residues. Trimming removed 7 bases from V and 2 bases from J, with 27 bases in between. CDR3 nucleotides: TGTGCCAGCACCTTTTTAGTGGCAGGGTTTAACCTACCCTACAATGAGCAGTTCTTC. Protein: CASTFLVAGFNLPYNEQFF.

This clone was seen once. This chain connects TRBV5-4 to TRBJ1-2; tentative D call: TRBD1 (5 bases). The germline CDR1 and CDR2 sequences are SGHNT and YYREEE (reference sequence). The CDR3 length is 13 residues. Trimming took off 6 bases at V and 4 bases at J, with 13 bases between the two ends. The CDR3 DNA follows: TGTGCCAGCAACGCAGGGACGCTCTATGGCTACACCTTC. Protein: CASNAGTLYGYTF. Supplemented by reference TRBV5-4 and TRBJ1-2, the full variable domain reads ETGVTQSPTHLIKTRGQQVTLRCSSQSGHNTVSWYQQALGQGPQFIFQYYREEENGRGNFPPRFSGLQFPNYSSELNVNALELDDSALYLCASNAGTLYGYTFGSGTRLTVV.

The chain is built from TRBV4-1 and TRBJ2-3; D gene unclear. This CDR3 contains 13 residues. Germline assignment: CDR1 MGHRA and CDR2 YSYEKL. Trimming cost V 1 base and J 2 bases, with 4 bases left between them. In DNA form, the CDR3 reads TGCGCCAGCAGCCAAGTTGTCACAGATACGCAGTATTTT. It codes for CASSQVVTDTQYF.

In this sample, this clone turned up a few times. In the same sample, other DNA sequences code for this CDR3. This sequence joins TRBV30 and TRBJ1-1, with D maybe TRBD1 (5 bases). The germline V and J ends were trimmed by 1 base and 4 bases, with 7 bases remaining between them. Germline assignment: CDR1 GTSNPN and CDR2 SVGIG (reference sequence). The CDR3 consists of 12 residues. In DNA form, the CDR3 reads TGTGCCTGGAGTGGGGGGGGCACTGAAGCTTTCTTT. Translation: CAWSGGGTEAFF.

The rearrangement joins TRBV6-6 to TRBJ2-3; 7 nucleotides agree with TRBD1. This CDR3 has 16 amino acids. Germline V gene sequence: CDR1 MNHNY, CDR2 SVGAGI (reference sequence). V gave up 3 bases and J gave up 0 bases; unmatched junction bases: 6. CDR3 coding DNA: TGTGCCAGCAGTTATTCCGGACAGGAAAGCACAGATACGCAGTATTTT. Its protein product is CASSYSGQESTDTQYF.

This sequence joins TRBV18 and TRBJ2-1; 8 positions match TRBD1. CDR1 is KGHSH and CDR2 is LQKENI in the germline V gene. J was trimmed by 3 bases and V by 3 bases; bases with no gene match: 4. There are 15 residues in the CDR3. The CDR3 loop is CASSPRTGYYNEQFF. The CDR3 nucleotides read TGTGCCAGCTCACCCCGGACAGGGTACTACAATGAGCAGTTCTTC.

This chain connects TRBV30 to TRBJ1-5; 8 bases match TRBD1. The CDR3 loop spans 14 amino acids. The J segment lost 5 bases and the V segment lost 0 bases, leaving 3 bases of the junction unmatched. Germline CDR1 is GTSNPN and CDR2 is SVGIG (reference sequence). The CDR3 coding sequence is TGTGCCTGGAGTGTACAGGGGGGGGATCAGCCCCAGCATTTT. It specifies CAWSVQGGDQPQHF.

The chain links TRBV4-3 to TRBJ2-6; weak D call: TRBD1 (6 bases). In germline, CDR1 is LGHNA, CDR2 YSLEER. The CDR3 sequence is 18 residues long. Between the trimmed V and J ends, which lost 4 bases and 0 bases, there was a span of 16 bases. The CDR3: CASSLTTGGNSGANVLTF. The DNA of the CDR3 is TGCGCCAGCAGCCTCACTACTGGGGGCAACTCTGGGGCCAACGTCCTGACTTTC.

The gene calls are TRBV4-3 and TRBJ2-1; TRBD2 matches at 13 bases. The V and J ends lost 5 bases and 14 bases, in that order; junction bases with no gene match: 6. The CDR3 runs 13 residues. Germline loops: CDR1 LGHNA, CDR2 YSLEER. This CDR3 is CASSSTSGRKKFF. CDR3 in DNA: TGCGCCAGCAGCTCGACTAGCGGGAGGAAAAAGTTCTTC.

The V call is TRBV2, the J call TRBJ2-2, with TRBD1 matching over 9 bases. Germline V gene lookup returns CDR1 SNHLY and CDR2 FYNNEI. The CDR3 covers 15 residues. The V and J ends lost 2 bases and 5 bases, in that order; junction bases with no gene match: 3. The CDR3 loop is CASSEIGQGTGELFF. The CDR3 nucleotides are TGTGCCAGCAGTGAAATTGGACAGGGGACCGGGGAGCTGTTTTTT. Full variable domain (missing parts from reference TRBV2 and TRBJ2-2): EPEVTQTPSHQVTQMGQEVILRCVPISNHLYFYWYRQILGQKVEFLVSFYNNEISEKSEIFDDQFSVERPDGSNFTLKIRSTKLEDSAMYFCASSEIGQGTGELFFGEGSRLTVL.

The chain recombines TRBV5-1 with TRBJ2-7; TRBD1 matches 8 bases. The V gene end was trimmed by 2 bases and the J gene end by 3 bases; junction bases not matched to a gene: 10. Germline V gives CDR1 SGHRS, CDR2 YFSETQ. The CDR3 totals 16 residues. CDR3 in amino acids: CASSLTSGTGYYEQYF. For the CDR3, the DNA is TGCGCCAGCAGCTTAACTTCCGGGACAGGTTACTACGAGCAGTACTTC.

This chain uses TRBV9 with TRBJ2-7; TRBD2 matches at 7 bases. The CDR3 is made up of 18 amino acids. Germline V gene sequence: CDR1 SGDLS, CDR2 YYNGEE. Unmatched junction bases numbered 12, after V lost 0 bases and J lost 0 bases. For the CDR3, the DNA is TGTGCCAGCAGCGTAGGTCCTTTGGGGGGAGGGCTCTCCTACGAGCAGTACTTC. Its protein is CASSVGPLGGGLSYEQYF.

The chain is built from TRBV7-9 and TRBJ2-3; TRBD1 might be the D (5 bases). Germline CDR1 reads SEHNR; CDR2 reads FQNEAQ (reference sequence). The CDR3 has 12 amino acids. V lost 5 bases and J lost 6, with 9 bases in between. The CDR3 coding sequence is TGTGCCAGCAGCCTACAGGTGGATACGCAGTATTTT. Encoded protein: CASSLQVDTQYF.

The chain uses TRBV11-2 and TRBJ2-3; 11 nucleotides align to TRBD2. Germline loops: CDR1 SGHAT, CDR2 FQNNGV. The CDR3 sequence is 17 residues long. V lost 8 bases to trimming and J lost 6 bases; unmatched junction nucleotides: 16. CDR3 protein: CASLPLAGVSRGDTQYF. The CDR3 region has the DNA TGTGCCAGCTTGCCACTAGCGGGAGTCTCTCGGGGGGATACGCAGTATTTT.

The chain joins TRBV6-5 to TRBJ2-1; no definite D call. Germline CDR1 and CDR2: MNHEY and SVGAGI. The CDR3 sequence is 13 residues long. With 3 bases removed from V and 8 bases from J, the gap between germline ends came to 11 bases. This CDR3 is CASSYSRLDEQFF. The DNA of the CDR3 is TGTGCCAGCAGTTATAGCAGATTGGATGAGCAGTTCTTC.

CDR3 amino acids: CASRIQGPSSYEQYF. CDR3 nucleotide sequence: TGTGCCAGCAGGATACAGGGGCCCAGCTCCTACGAGCAGTACTTC. The chain is built from TRBV6-5 and TRBJ2-7, with 7 nucleotides matching TRBD1. Trimming took 6 bases from V and 0 from J; bases not matched to a gene: 8. CDR3 size: 15 residues. Germline assignment: CDR1 MNHEY and CDR2 SVGAGI.

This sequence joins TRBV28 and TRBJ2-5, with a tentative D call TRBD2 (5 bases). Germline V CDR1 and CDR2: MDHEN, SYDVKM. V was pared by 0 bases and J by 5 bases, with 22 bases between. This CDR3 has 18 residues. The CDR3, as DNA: TGTGCCAGCAGTTTATGGTGGGAGAAGGTTAGTGGGTTTGAGACCCAGTACTTC. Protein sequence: CASSLWWEKVSGFETQYF.

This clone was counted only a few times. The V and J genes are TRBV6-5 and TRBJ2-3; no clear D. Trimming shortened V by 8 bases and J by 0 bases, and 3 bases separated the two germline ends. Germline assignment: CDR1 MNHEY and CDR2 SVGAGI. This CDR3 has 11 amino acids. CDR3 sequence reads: CASRSTDTQYF. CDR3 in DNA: TGTGCCAGCCGAAGCACAGATACGCAGTATTTT.

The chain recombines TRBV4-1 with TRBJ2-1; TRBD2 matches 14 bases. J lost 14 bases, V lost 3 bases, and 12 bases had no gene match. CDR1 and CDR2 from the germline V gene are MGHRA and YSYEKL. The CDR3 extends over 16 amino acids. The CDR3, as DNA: TGCGCCAGCAGCCACCGACTAGCGGGAGGGCCTAGGGTGAAGTTCTTC. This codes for CASSHRLAGGPRVKFF.

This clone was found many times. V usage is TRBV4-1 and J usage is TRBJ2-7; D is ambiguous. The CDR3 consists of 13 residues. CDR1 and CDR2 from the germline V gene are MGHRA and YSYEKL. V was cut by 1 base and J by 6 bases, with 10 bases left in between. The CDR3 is CASSQAARFEQYF. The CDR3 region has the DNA TGCGCCAGCAGCCAAGCCGCCCGGTTCGAGCAGTACTTC.

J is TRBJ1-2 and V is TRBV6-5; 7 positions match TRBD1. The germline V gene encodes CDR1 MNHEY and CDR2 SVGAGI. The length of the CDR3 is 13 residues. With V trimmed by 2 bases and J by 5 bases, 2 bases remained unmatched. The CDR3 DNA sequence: TGTGCCAGCAGTTACGCCAGGGGGTATGGCTACACCTTC. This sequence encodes CASSYARGYGYTF.

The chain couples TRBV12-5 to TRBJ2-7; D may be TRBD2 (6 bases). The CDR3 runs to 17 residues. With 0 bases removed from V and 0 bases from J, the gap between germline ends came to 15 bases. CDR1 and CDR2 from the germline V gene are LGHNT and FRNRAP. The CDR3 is CASGLVGLALSSYEQYF. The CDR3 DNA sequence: TGTGCTAGTGGTTTGGTAGGGCTAGCGTTAAGCTCCTACGAGCAGTACTTC.